The clone carrying this T cell receptor (beta chain) appeared many times. The data derive from a study of blood T cell repertoires in COVID-19. Overall study context: Nucleic acid was either cDNA or gDNA, and it came from T cells, B-cell-depleted T cells, or PBMCs.

Germline values: CDR1 MGHRA, CDR2 YSYEKL. There are 14 residues in the CDR3. Trimming stripped 1 base from V and 1 base from J, with 7 bases between. TCRdb's copy holds only in-frame clones and misses some; the assay was immunoSEQ multiplex PCR. The table records around 480,000 clones, about 90% of them present only once. The source of this sequence is a woman between 18 and 29 years old who had recovered from COVID-19. The material sequenced was PBMCs or T cells enriched from blood (not recorded which). The rearrangement links TRBV4-1 to TRBJ1-2; D is unclear. The CDR3 DNA is TGCGCCAGCAGCCAAGCAACTGATAACTATGGCTACACCTTC. Its translation: CASSQATDNYGYTF.